Detailed here is one TCR beta chain. This sample was included in a study of blood T cell repertoires in COVID-19. Background on the study: The analysed material was cDNA or gDNA that came from T cells, B-cell-depleted T cells, or PBMCs.

Generated by immunoSEQ multiplex PCR, the TCRdb table keeps only in-frame clones and is missing some. The profile shows some 130,000 clones, around three quarters of them singletons. This CDR3 region has 16 residues. Trimming cost V 1 base and J 4 bases; bases outside gene matches: 8. Germline CDR1 is SQVTM and CDR2 is ANQGSEA. What was sequenced was peripheral blood. The chain joins TRBV29-1 to TRBJ2-1, with 9 positions matching TRBD2. The origin of this receptor is an elderly woman with acute or convalescent COVID-19. CDR3 loop: CSVEGVGLAGYNEQFF. In nucleotides, the CDR3 is TGCAGCGTTGAAGGGGTTGGCCTAGCGGGGTACAATGAGCAGTTCTTC.